The 6 T cell receptor beta chains given below trace back to one sample, sequenced in a study of cytotoxic CD8 clonotypes in ibrutinib-treated CLL. Clones were read by immunoSEQ multiplex PCR, and TCRdb kept only the in-frame ones, dropping some. Among approximately 100,000 clones listed, more than 55% were seen once. Sample: PBMCs, taken after 24 months of ibrutinib treatment. These receptors were collected from a human donor with chronic lymphocytic leukemia.

This clone has only a few counts. This chain connects TRBV6-5 to TRBJ2-1; D might be TRBD2 (5 bases). The germline V gene encodes CDR1 MNHEY and CDR2 SVGAGI. The CDR3 consists of 11 residues. V lost 4 bases and J lost 9, with 7 bases in between. DNA for the CDR3: TGTGCCAGCAGTTCTGAGGGTGAGCAGTTCTTC. It specifies CASSSEGEQFF.

This clone was found once. The genes are TRBV18 and TRBJ2-5; D gene ambiguous. Per the germline V gene, CDR1 is KGHSH and CDR2 is LQKENI. This CDR3 has 12 amino acids. The V end lost 0 bases, the J end lost 7 bases, and 6 bases lay between the germline ends. Written as DNA, the CDR3 is TGTGCCAGCTCACCACCAGACGGGACCCAGTACTTC. It specifies CASSPPDGTQYF.

The gene calls are TRBV29-1 and TRBJ2-5; maybe TRBD1 (6 bases). The germline V gene encodes CDR1 SQVTM and CDR2 ANQGSEA. The CDR3 has 12 residues. The V end was cut by 7 bases, the J end by 4 bases, with 13 bases between. The CDR3 is CSGSRGLETQYF. CDR3 nucleotides: TGCAGCGGTAGCAGGGGCCTAGAGACCCAGTACTTC.

This clone was detected a few times. The chain joins TRBV2 to TRBJ1-4; D is ambiguous. CDR3 length: 15 amino acids. Looked up from germline, CDR1 is SNHLY and CDR2 is FYNNEI. Trimming stripped 1 base from V and 1 base from J, with 7 bases between. CDR3 protein: CASSEGVRTNEKLFF. The CDR3 DNA reads TGTGCCAGCAGTGAAGGGGTTCGAACTAATGAAAAACTGTTTTTT. Full variable domain (missing parts from reference TRBV2 and TRBJ1-4): EPEVTQTPSHQVTQMGQEVILRCVPISNHLYFYWYRQILGQKVEFLVSFYNNEISEKSEIFDDQFSVERPDGSNFTLKIRSTKLEDSAMYFCASSEGVRTNEKLFFGSGTQLSVL.

This chain uses TRBV23-1 with TRBJ2-1, with D perhaps TRBD1 (6 bases). TRBV23-1 is filed as an ORF, its function uncertain. The CDR3 has 13 amino acids. Trimming pared 6 bases from V and 7 bases from J, leaving 13 bases between. CDR3 sequence (DNA): TGCGCCAGCAGCAGGGGTTCCGGTAATGAGCAGTTCTTC. This translates into CASSRGSGNEQFF.

Only a few counts were recorded for this clone. V gene TRBV27 combines with J gene TRBJ2-1; no reliable D call. Germline CDR1 reads MNHEY; CDR2 reads SMNVEV (reference sequence). V shed 0 bases and J shed 15 bases, with 15 bases lying between them. The CDR3 has 13 amino acids. The CDR3 reads CASSLSLTTPRFF. Written as DNA, the CDR3 is TGTGCCAGCAGTTTATCTTTAACCACCCCCCGGTTCTTC.